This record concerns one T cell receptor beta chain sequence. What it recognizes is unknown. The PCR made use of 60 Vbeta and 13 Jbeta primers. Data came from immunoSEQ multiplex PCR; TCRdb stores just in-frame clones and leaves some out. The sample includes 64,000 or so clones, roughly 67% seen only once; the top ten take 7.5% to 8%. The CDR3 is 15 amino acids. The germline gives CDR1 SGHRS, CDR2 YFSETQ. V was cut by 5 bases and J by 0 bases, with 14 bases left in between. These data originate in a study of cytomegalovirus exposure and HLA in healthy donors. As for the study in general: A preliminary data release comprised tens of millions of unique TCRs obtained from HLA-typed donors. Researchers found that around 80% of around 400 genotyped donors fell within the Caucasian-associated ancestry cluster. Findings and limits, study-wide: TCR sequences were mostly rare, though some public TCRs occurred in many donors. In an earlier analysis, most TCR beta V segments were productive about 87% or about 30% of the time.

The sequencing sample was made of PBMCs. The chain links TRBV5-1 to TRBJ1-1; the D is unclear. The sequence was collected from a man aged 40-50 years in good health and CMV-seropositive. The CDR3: CASRRLSGLNTEAFF. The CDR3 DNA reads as TGCGCCAGCAGGAGGTTAAGTGGTTTGAACACTGAAGCTTTCTTT. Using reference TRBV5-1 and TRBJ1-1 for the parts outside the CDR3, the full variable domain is KAGVTQTPRYLIKTRGQQVTLSCSPISGHRSVSWYQQTPGQGLQFLFEYFSETQRNKGNFPGRFSGRQFSNSRSEMNVSTLELGDSALYLCASRRLSGLNTEAFFGQGTRLTVV.